This T cell receptor beta chain emerged from a study of blood T cell repertoires in COVID-19. Original processing notes: Counts of nucleated cells, estimated from reference gene primer amplification, were obtained. TCRdb keeps only in-frame clones here, not all; method: immunoSEQ multiplex PCR. D and trimming were read from the DNA, whereas the V and J calls and clone size are those reported in that table. The repertoire holds approximately 110,000 clones, with over 80% as singletons. Germline V gives CDR1 MNHNS, CDR2 SASEGT. There are 15 residues in the CDR3. The V end lost 7 bases, the J end lost 9 bases, and 22 bases lay between the germline ends.

The sample consisted of peripheral blood. The origin of this receptor is a woman aged 65 to 85 with acute or convalescent COVID-19. The chain uses TRBV6-1 and TRBJ2-1; tentatively, D is TRBD2 (7 bases). The CDR3 sequence is CASTRGDIGSREQFF. CDR3 DNA: TGTGCCAGCACCCGGGGGGACATTGGGTCCCGTGAGCAGTTCTTC.